This TCR beta chain was sequenced for a study of cytomegalovirus exposure and HLA in healthy donors. As for the study in general: About four fifths of 398 genotyped donors fell in the Caucasian-associated ancestry cluster. The study's findings and limits: In a later analysis, specific HLA alleles were associated with about 18,000 TCR beta sequences at a 0.05 false discovery rate. TCR beta chains numbering about 160 were designated cytomegalovirus-associated.

PCR employed 60 Vbeta and 13 Jbeta primers. Sequencing used immunoSEQ multiplex PCR; TCRdb keeps in-frame clones, though not all of them. The sample records 100,000 or so clones, just over 75% being singletons. To note about this clone: What it binds is unknown.

This CDR3 is 17 amino acids long. V gave up 4 bases and J gave up 6 bases, with 24 bases separating them. The V call is TRBV23-1, the J call TRBJ1-2; tentatively, D is TRBD1 (5 bases). TRBV23-1 is given ORF status, its function remaining uncertain. The clonotype was recovered from a man aged 35-49 years in good health and CMV-seropositive. The specimen sequenced was PBMCs. CDR3 in DNA: TGCGCCAGCAGTCGACTGACAGATTCTTGGGCATTTAATGGCTACACCTTC. Amino acid sequence: CASSRLTDSWAFNGYTF.